This T cell receptor beta chain was sequenced for a study of blood T cell repertoires in COVID-19. About the study: The United States, Italy and Spain supplied acute and convalescent COVID-19 samples. PBMCs, B-cell-depleted T cells, or T cells provided the cDNA or gDNA that made up the material.

Some clones are missing from TCRdb's copy, which holds only in-frame ones; the method was immunoSEQ multiplex PCR. Of 88,000 or so clones in the sample, around 79% were seen once. CDR3 length: 15 residues. Per germline, CDR1 LGHDT and CDR2 YNNKEL (reference sequence). V was clipped by 5 bases and J by 5 bases; unmatched bases: 8. The TCR sequence derives from a human donor in a cohort sampled during active COVID-19. The sample was peripheral blood. V and J are TRBV3-1 (or the pseudogene TRBV3-2) and TRBJ2-2; TRBD2 matches at 7 bases. The CDR3 coding sequence is TGTGCCAGCAGCGATCGGACTAGTCTGACCGGGGAGCTGTTTTTT. It yields the protein CASSDRTSLTGELFF.